A single sample is the source of the 16 T cell receptor beta chains below, sequenced in a study of shared clonotypes between healthy human individuals (TCRdb year 2020). The method behind the library was the immunoSEQ multiplex PCR assay. Not all clones reach the TCRdb copy of this immuneACCESS table, which keeps in-frame sequences only. Checked studies attribute under half of the gap to unresolved V genes and leave the rest unexplained. The sample table lists 450,000 or so clones, around 77% of them with a count of one. Jointly, the top ten make up more than 10% of the sample. The specimen sequenced was PBMCs. These receptors came from a woman in her 40s in good health. Some clones in this sample may be carry-over from other donors' samples.

This clone occurred a few times. The V and J genes are TRBV2 and TRBJ2-7; TRBD2 matches at 9 bases. V shed 0 bases, J shed 2 bases, and the junction held 2 bases outside the gene matches. CDR1 and CDR2 from the germline V gene are SNHLY and FYNNEI. The length of the CDR3 is 15 residues. DNA for the CDR3: TGTGCCAGCAGTGAAGCTAGCGGGGGCCCCTACGAGCAGTACTTC. Translated, it gives CASSEASGGPYEQYF.

This chain connects TRBV9 to TRBJ2-7; D remains ambiguous. Germline CDR1 and CDR2: SGDLS and YYNGEE. There are 14 residues in the CDR3. Trimming removed 1 base at V and 2 bases at J, with 10 bases between. The chain's CDR3 is CASSVLAEAYEQYF. DNA for the CDR3: TGTGCCAGCAGCGTACTGGCGGAAGCCTACGAGCAGTACTTC. The complete variable domain, with remaining parts taken from reference TRBV9 and TRBJ2-7, reads DSGVTQTPKHLITATGQRVTLRCSPRSGDLSVYWYQQSLDQGLQFLIQYYNGEERAKGNILERFSAQQFPDLHSELNLSSLELGDSALYFCASSVLAEAYEQYFGPGTRLTVT.

V and J are TRBV28 and TRBJ1-2; D possibly corresponds to TRBD1 (5 bases). CDR1 is MDHEN and CDR2 is SYDVKM in the germline V gene. Deletions cut 3 bases from V and 7 bases from J, with 18 bases between. CDR3 size: 15 residues. The CDR3 DNA sequence: TGTGCCAGCAGTTTTCGGGGGGTGTCTAAAGTTGGCTACACCTTC. This gives the protein CASSFRGVSKVGYTF.

On this clone: A far larger clone is off by one base, so a read error is likely. The chain joins TRBV6-1 to TRBJ2-7; a possible D gene is TRBD2 (6 bases). The V end lost 8 bases, the J end lost 2 bases, and 19 bases lay between the germline ends. The CDR3 is made up of 15 amino acids. Germline assignment: CDR1 MNHNS and CDR2 SASEGT. The CDR3 DNA reads as TGTGCCAGCCGTCCCCGACTAGATCCGCCCTACGAGCAGTACTTC. Translating gives CASRPRLDPPYEQYF.

Written as DNA, the CDR3 is TGCGCCAGCAGCCCCGGTCCGTCATATGAGCAGTTCTTC. Translated: CASSPGPSYEQFF. V usage is TRBV4-1 and J usage is TRBJ2-1; D is undetermined. The germline gives CDR1 MGHRA, CDR2 YSYEKL. Trimming took 4 bases from V and 8 from J, leaving 12 bases between them. This CDR3 comprises 13 residues.

This chain joins TRBV14 and TRBJ2-4; either TRBD1 or TRBD2 may supply D (6 bases each). The germline V and J ends were trimmed by 3 bases and 1 base, with 16 bases remaining between them. The CDR3 has 17 amino acids. The germline gives CDR1 SGHDN, CDR2 FVKESK. CDR3 bases: TGTGCCAGCAGCCATTCCCTCGGGGGCTACGCCAAAAACATTCAGTACTTC. This gives the protein CASSHSLGGYAKNIQYF.

The chain carries TRBV14 and TRBJ2-5; D not certain. CDR3 size: 14 residues. Deletions cut 1 base from V and 2 bases from J, with 8 bases between. The germline V gene encodes CDR1 SGHDN and CDR2 FVKESK. CDR3 amino acids: CASSQGSTQETQYF. The CDR3 nucleotides read TGTGCCAGCAGCCAAGGTTCCACTCAAGAGACCCAGTACTTC.

The genes are TRBV4-3 and TRBJ2-5; D gene uncertain. The J call may not be correct, given that the DNA end is closer to TRBJ2-7. CDR3 length: 14 amino acids. Germline lookup yields CDR1 LGHNA and CDR2 YSLEER. The CDR3 DNA follows: TGCGCCAGCAGCCAAGATCTCGGACCCTACGAGCAGTACTTC. The encoded protein is CASSQDLGPYEQYF.

The V call is TRBV10-3, the J call TRBJ1-4, with a weak D call TRBD1 (5 bases). Germline CDR1 reads ENHRY; CDR2 reads SYGVKD. The CDR3 sequence is 13 residues long. The germline V and J ends were trimmed by 8 bases and 1 base, with 8 bases remaining between them. The CDR3 DNA follows: TGTGCCATCGCCGGGGGAACTAATGAAAAACTGTTTTTT. This translates into CAIAGGTNEKLFF.

The genes are TRBV11-2 and TRBJ1-3; D call uncertain. Trimming pared 1 base from V and 0 bases from J, leaving 19 bases between. CDR1 and CDR2 from the germline V gene are SGHAT and FQNNGV. The CDR3 is 19 amino acids. The CDR3 loop is CASSLGEVGILLSGNTIYF. The CDR3 DNA reads TGTGCCAGCAGCTTAGGAGAAGTAGGAATATTGCTCTCTGGAAACACCATATATTTT. Full variable domain (missing parts from reference TRBV11-2 and TRBJ1-3): EAGVAQSPRYKIIEKRQSVAFWCNPISGHATLYWYQQILGQGPKLLIQFQNNGVVDDSQLPKDRFSAERLKGVDSTLKIQPAKLEDSAVYLCASSLGEVGILLSGNTIYFGEGSWLTVV.

The chain joins TRBV5-4 to TRBJ2-7, with a weak D call TRBD2 (6 bases). CDR3 length: 16 amino acids. The germline V gene has CDR1 SGHNT and CDR2 YYREEE (reference sequence). The V end was cut by 4 bases, the J end by 7 bases, with 24 bases between. CDR3 in amino acids: CASSTPGAGKSGEQYF. The CDR3 DNA reads as TGTGCCAGCAGCACCCCCGGGGCGGGAAAGTCGGGAGAGCAGTACTTC.

The gene calls are TRBV5-1 and TRBJ2-7, with D perhaps given as TRBD1 or TRBD2 (6 bases each). Germline V CDR1 and CDR2: SGHRS, YFSETQ. This CDR3 region has 15 residues. The V end lost 2 bases, the J end lost 6 bases, and 18 bases lay between the germline ends. The CDR3 region is CASSLREQGGSEQYF. CDR3 nucleotide sequence: TGCGCCAGCAGCTTAAGGGAACAGGGAGGCTCCGAGCAGTACTTC.

About this clone itself: At the DNA level, this CDR3 is encoded by other sequences in the same sample as well. This chain joins TRBV18 and TRBJ1-3; no clear D gene. CDR1 and CDR2 from the germline V gene are KGHSH and LQKENI. V was trimmed by 3 bases and J by 3 bases, leaving 9 bases between them. This CDR3 contains 14 residues. The CDR3 loop reads CASSPPGDGNTIYF. CDR3 coding DNA: TGTGCCAGCTCACCCCCTGGAGATGGAAACACCATATATTTT.

V usage is TRBV27 and J usage is TRBJ1-1; TRBD1 is a possible D gene (5 bases). Per the germline V gene, CDR1 is MNHEY and CDR2 is SMNVEV (reference sequence). Trimming cost V 3 bases and J 4 bases, with 18 bases left between them. The CDR3 loop spans 16 amino acids. CDR3 bases: TGTGCCAGCAGTTTGTCCGGGCAGGGAGGACGCACTGAAGCTTTCTTT. Its protein product is CASSLSGQGGRTEAFF.

The V and J genes are TRBV27 and TRBJ1-1; unclear D gene. The V gene's germline CDR1 is MNHEY and CDR2 SMNVEV (reference sequence). This CDR3 region has 13 residues. Between the trimmed V and J ends, which lost 2 bases and 1 base, there was a span of 5 bases. The CDR3 nucleotides are TGTGCCAGCAGTTTACGGCCGAACACTGAAGCTTTCTTT. Encoded protein: CASSLRPNTEAFF.

A remark on this clone: Since a far larger clone is one base different, this is likely a read error. The sample contains more than one DNA sequence encoding this CDR3. V is TRBV29-1 and J is TRBJ2-3; TRBD2 matches at 9 bases. The CDR3 is 15 residues long. Germline V CDR1 and CDR2: SQVTM, ANQGSEA. The CDR3, as DNA: TGTAGCGTTGGTTTAGCGGGAGAGATAACAGATACGCAGTATTTT. The encoded protein is CSVGLAGEITDTQYF.